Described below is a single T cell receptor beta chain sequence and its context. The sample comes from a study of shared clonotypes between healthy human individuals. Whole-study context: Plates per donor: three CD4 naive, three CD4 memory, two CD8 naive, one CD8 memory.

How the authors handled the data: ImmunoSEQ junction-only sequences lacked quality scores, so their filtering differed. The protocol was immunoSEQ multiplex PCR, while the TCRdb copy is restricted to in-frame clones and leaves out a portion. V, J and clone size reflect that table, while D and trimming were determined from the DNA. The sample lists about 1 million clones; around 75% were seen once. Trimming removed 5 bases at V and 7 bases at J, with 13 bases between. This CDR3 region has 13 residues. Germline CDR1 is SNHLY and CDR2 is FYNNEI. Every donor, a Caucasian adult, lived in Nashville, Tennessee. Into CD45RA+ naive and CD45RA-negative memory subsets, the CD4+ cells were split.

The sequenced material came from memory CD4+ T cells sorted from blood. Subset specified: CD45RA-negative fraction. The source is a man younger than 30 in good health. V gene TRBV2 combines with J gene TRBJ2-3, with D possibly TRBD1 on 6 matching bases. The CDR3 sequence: CASSRSGAHTQYF. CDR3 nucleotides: TGTGCCAGCAGTCGGTCAGGGGCGCATACGCAGTATTTT.